The rows below give T cell receptor beta chains drawn from one sample of a study of cytomegalovirus exposure and HLA in healthy donors. The protocol was immunoSEQ multiplex PCR, while the TCRdb copy is restricted to in-frame clones and leaves out a portion. Seen here are under 200,000 clones, about 76% observed once, and the top ten hold over 2.5%. The sample consisted of PBMCs. These receptors originate from a middle-aged woman in good health and CMV-seropositive. The CDR3 runs from the conserved cysteine through the conserved F or W. The order of the fields is J gene, V gene, D gene, clone size, CDR3 protein, CDR3 DNA. The D gene is left open where the match is weak. Clone size is stated in some rows and not others, as once, few, many or a class when expanded.

TRBJ1-1	TRBV6-1	NA	NA	CASSEIGQMGEAFF	TGTGCCAGCAGTGAAATCGGACAAATGGGTGAAGCTTTCTTT
TRBJ2-7	TRBV28	TRBD1	NA	CASTRGDRVPYEQYF	TGTGCCAGCACCCGGGGGGACAGGGTTCCCTACGAGCAGTACTTC
TRBJ2-1	TRBV9	NA	NA	CASSLRGNEQFF	TGTGCCAGCAGCCTAAGGGGCAATGAGCAGTTCTTC
TRBJ2-3	TRBV7-2	TRBD2	NA	CASSISGTSGGAGQYF	TGTGCCAGCAGCATTTCCGGGACTAGCGGGGGGGCAGGGCAGTATTTT
TRBJ2-6	TRBV4-2	TRBD2	once	CASSQEWEGVSGANVLTF	TGTGCCAGCAGCCAAGAGTGGGAGGGTGTCTCTGGGGCCAACGTCCTGACTTTC
TRBJ1-6	TRBV19	TRBD1	few	CASRGQGESPLHF	TGTGCCAGTAGAGGACAGGGAGAGTCACCCCTCCACTTT
TRBJ1-1	TRBV30	NA	NA	CAWNKGGAGEGTEAFF	TGTGCCTGGAACAAGGGGGGGGCGGGCGAAGGGACTGAAGCTTTCTTT
TRBJ2-2	TRBV5-1	NA	NA	CASSFSLLGAGELFF	TGCGCCAGCAGCTTCTCCCTACTCGGTGCCGGGGAGCTGTTTTTT
TRBJ2-2	TRBV18	NA	NA	CASSPELPPNTGELFF	TGTGCCAGCTCACCAGAGCTCCCTCCGAACACCGGGGAGCTGTTTTTT
TRBJ1-2	TRBV28	TRBD1	NA	CASSNRGLVYGYTF	TGTGCCAGCAGCAACAGGGGGCTAGTCTATGGCTACACCTTC
TRBJ2-3	TRBV5-6	TRBD2	NA	CASSDSGRASGDTQYF	TGTGCCAGCAGCGATAGCGGGAGGGCCTCAGGAGATACGCAGTATTTT
TRBJ2-7	TRBV7-9	TRBD2	NA	CASSSGLAGPYEQYF	TGTGCCAGCAGCTCTGGACTAGCGGGACCCTACGAGCAGTACTTC
TRBJ2-7	TRBV30	NA	NA	CAWSVGLQGEQYF	TGTGCCTGGAGTGTGGGCCTACAGGGTGAGCAGTACTTC
TRBJ2-7	TRBV10-3	NA	NA	CAISNGQHEQYF	TGTGCCATCAGTAACGGACAGCACGAGCAGTACTTC
TRBJ1-2	TRBV2	TRBD1	NA	CASIDRGPLTYNYGYTF	TGTGCCAGCATTGATAGGGGGCCCCTAACCTATAACTATGGCTACACCTTC
TRBJ2-3	TRBV10-3	TRBD2	NA	CAISESRLAASTDTQYF	TGTGCCATCAGTGAGTCCAGACTAGCGGCTAGCACAGATACGCAGTATTTT
TRBJ2-5	TRBV21-1	NA	NA	CASSKQAEEETQYF	TGTGCCAGCAGTAAACAGGCGGAGGAAGAGACCCAGTACTTC
TRBJ2-7	TRBV11-3	TRBD2	NA	CASSPRWIAGIYEQYF	TGTGCCAGCAGCCCCCGGTGGATAGCGGGGATATACGAGCAGTACTTC
TRBJ2-1	TRBV25-1	NA	NA	CASSELVGQGGNEQFF	TGTGCCAGCAGTGAATTGGTCGGACAGGGAGGGAATGAGCAGTTCTTC
TRBJ1-1	TRBV28	NA	NA	CASSLVQGALNTEAFF	TGTGCCAGCAGTTTAGTACAAGGGGCTTTGAACACTGAAGCTTTCTTT
TRBJ2-7	TRBV4-1	TRBD2	NA	CASSFKRGSYEQYF	TGCGCCAGCAGTTTCAAGCGGGGTTCCTACGAGCAGTACTTC
TRBJ1-2	TRBV28	NA	NA	CASSSGQGDYGYTF	TGTGCCAGCAGTTCCGGTCAGGGTGACTATGGCTACACCTTC
TRBJ2-2	TRBV5-8	TRBD2	NA	CASSLSGGLPGELFF	TGTGCCAGCAGCCTTAGCGGGGGCCTCCCCGGGGAGCTGTTTTTT
TRBJ2-7	TRBV2	NA	NA	CASRTPAAFSYEQYF	TGTGCCAGCAGAACCCCGGCGGCCTTCTCCTACGAGCAGTACTTC
TRBJ1-2	TRBV5-1	NA	NA	CASSLGGGSYGYTF	TGCGCCAGCAGCTTGGGAGGAGGGAGCTATGGCTACACCTTC
TRBJ1-4	TRBV10-3	NA	NA	CAISESGGIGKLFF	TGTGCCATCAGTGAGTCCGGGGGGATCGGAAAACTGTTTTTT
TRBJ2-7	TRBV5-8	NA	NA	CASSLNLQRPYEQYF	TGTGCCAGCAGCTTGAACCTCCAGAGGCCCTACGAGCAGTACTTC
TRBJ2-3	TRBV5-1	TRBD2	NA	CASSSTLTAGGADTQYF	TGCGCCAGCAGCTCTACACTAACAGCGGGGGGGGCAGATACGCAGTATTTT
TRBJ2-3	TRBV10-3	NA	NA	CAISHSGPTTDTQYF	TGTGCCATCAGCCATAGCGGCCCGACCACAGATACGCAGTATTTT
TRBJ2-1	TRBV4-3	NA	NA	CASSQDSPGTSTGNEQFF	TGCGCCAGCAGCCAAGATTCGCCTGGGACATCTACGGGGAATGAGCAGTTCTTC